This TCR beta chain emerged from a study of T cell responses to AZD1222 COVID-19 vaccine. Findings and limits, study-wide: CD4 TCRs covered the whole spike, strongest at regions 160-218 and 743-854. There were mostly white British donors and more females than males, and clonal diversity was possibly underestimated. Baseline seropositivity occurred in only 5 or 6 AZD1222 recipients.

This clone was detected a few times. Its antigen is unidentified. Germline lookup yields CDR1 WNHNN and CDR2 SYGVQD (reference sequence). CDR3 length equals 16 residues. The V end was cut by 3 bases, the J end by 4 bases, with 18 bases between. Assay used: immunoSEQ multiplex PCR; TCRdb lists only in-frame clones, some missing. The sample has about 67,000 clones; about 80% are singletons. Second-dose schedules of about 4 or about 12 weeks were combined. The chain links TRBV10-1 to TRBJ2-5; tentative D call: TRBD1 (5 bases). The sequence derives from an adult who received the AZD1222 COVID-19 vaccine. The sequenced sample was peripheral blood, obtained 28 days after the second AZD1222 dose. The CDR3 loop is CASSERSQGSRETQYF. Written as DNA, the CDR3 is TGCGCCAGCAGTGAAAGAAGCCAGGGTTCACGAGAGACCCAGTACTTC.